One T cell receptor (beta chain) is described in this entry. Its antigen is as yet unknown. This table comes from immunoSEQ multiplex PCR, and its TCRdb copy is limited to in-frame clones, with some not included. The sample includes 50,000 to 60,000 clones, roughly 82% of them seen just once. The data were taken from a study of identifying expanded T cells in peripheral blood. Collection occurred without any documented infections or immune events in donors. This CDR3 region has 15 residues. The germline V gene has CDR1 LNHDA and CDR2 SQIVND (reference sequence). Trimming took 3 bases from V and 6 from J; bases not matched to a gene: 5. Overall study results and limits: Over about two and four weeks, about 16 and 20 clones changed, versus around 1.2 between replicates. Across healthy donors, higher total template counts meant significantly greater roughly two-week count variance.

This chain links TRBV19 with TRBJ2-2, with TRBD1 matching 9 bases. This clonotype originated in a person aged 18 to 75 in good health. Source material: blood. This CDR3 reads CASSMSQGAAGELFF. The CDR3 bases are TGTGCCAGTAGTATGTCACAGGGGGCCGCCGGGGAGCTGTTTTTT.